Detailed here is one T cell receptor beta chain. Its antigen is not identified. The data were obtained in a study of blood T cells in healthy people across ages. General study points: More naive CD4+ cells and higher diversity were found in long-lived than in aged donors.

The CDR3 runs 17 residues. Next came a second PCR, run for roughly 6 to 11 cycles, which used a sample-barcoded 5' primer along with a J-beta primer mix. A template-switch adaptor with 12 random nucleotides tagged each cDNA molecule. A single record per CDR3 protein comes from TCRdb applying MiXCR to the 5' RACE reads. The data show about 1.5 million distinct CDR3 sequences, about 42% seen once. The chain combines TRBV21-1 with TRBJ2-1; the table's D call, TRBD1, has no DNA check behind it. TRBV21-1 is a pseudogene locus. The sequenced sample consisted of blood. The clonotype was recovered from a woman between 18 and 29 years old in good health. The CDR3 bases are TGCGCCAGCCACGTCTTAGGGACAGGTTTGACTTACAATGAGCAGTTCTTC. It encodes CASHVLGTGLTYNEQFF.